This TCR beta chain originates from a study of technical replicates of blood from a handful of donors (dated by TCRdb to 2015 to 2018). Sequences SGHTA (CDR1) and FQGTGA (CDR2) are obtained from the germline V gene. For this chain, trimming is 4 bases at the V end and 0 bases at the J end, and the number of junction bases without a gene match is 2. The CDR3, from cysteine to phenylalanine, totals 16 residues. Of the read, only the CDR3 DNA is kept; its 48 bases are in frame from base 1. The library was obtained by the immunoSEQ multiplex PCR assay. The source is immuneACCESS, and TCRdb retained only in-frame sequences with V and J called. Part of the clones is not carried over; for the studies checked, unresolved V genes explain less than half of this, and the remainder is unexplained. The sample table shows 64,000 or so clones, and approximately 86% are seen once. 4.5% to 5.5% of the sample is taken by the ten largest.

Points on this clone: There is no known antigen for this receptor. The record has no base qualities; no much larger clone is one base away.

Sequencing used PBMCs. The chain links TRBV7-3 with TRBJ2-3, and TRBD2 matches 12 of the central bases. The clonotype comes from a human donor in good health. Some clones in this sample may be carry-over from other donors' samples. This receptor carries the CDR3 CASSSGLAGSTDTQYF. At the DNA level, the sequence is TGTGCCAGCAGCTCCGGACTAGCGGGGAGCACAGATACGCAGTATTTT.